Listed below are T cell receptor beta chains from one sample, sequenced in a study of OX40 agonist ivuxolimab in advanced cancers. The table came from immunoSEQ multiplex PCR; TCRdb's copy has only in-frame clones and leaves some out. The data contain over 30,000 clones, approximately 78% of them singletons. This specimen consisted of CD4+ or CD8+ T cells sorted from blood, obtained in a trial of the OX40 agonist ivuxolimab. These receptors all stem from an adult with an advanced solid tumor such as melanoma, head and neck, liver or kidney cancer. The CDR3 runs from the conserved cysteine through the conserved F or W. Fields, in order: V gene, clone size, J gene, D gene, CDR3 protein, CDR3 DNA. A D gene is named only where the DNA matches it firmly. The size field is filled for only some rows; it gives once, few, many or a size class.

TRBV5-5	-	TRBJ2-3	-	CASSLRAGLDTQYF	TGTGCCAGCAGCTTGCGGGCGGGACTAGATACGCAGTATTTT
TRBV19	-	TRBJ2-7	TRBD1	CASETGTGAYEQYF	TGTGCCAGCGAGACCGGGACAGGGGCCTACGAGCAGTACTTC
TRBV19	-	TRBJ2-6	TRBD1	CASPQPRRTGWGANVLTF	TGTGCCAGTCCGCAACCTCGACGGACAGGTTGGGGGGCCAACGTCCTGACTTTC
TRBV11-2	-	TRBJ1-1	-	CASSLGAVLNTEAFF	TGTGCCAGCAGCTTAGGGGCGGTTTTGAACACTGAAGCTTTCTTT
TRBV28	-	TRBJ1-2	-	CASSATLDSLRKSYTF	TGTGCCAGCAGTGCAACACTCGACAGCCTCCGAAAGAGCTACACCTTC
TRBV11-2	few	TRBJ1-2	TRBD1	CASSFDLRQGAGGYTF	TGTGCCAGCAGCTTCGACTTAAGACAGGGAGCGGGTGGCTACACCTTC
TRBV28	-	TRBJ1-5	-	CASSPLSRVNQPQHF	TGTGCCAGCAGTCCCCTGAGTAGGGTCAATCAGCCCCAGCATTTT
TRBV7-8	-	TRBJ2-7	-	CASSSRAVHEQYF	TGTGCCAGCAGCTCCCGAGCGGTCCACGAGCAGTACTTC
TRBV2	-	TRBJ1-2	-	CASSVLGQGYGYTF	TGTGCCAGCAGTGTACTAGGCCAAGGCTATGGCTACACCTTC
TRBV6-6	few	TRBJ1-1	-	CASSTTGEAFF	TGTGCCAGCAGCACGACAGGTGAAGCTTTCTTT
TRBV6-1	-	TRBJ2-3	-	CASIRGTTDTQYF	TGTGCCAGCATAAGGGGGACCACAGATACGCAGTATTTT
TRBV28	-	TRBJ1-4	TRBD1	CASSLPGQGGEKLFF	TGTGCCAGCAGTTTACCCGGACAGGGTGGCGAAAAACTGTTTTTT
TRBV6-5	once	TRBJ1-2	-	CASSPPGYGWYGYTF	TGTGCCAGCAGTCCCCCAGGGTACGGTTGGTATGGCTACACCTTC
TRBV6-1	-	TRBJ1-1	-	CAAGLGFYTEAFF	TGTGCCGCAGGGTTGGGTTTTTACACTGAAGCTTTCTTT
TRBV30	-	TRBJ2-3	-	CAWKISGVGTDTQYF	TGTGCCTGGAAGATTAGCGGAGTCGGCACAGATACGCAGTATTTT
TRBV2	-	TRBJ1-5	-	CASSGDNQPQHF	TGTGCCAGCAGTGGTGACAATCAGCCCCAGCATTTT
TRBV6-5	-	TRBJ1-5	TRBD1	CATGQGNQPQHF	TGTGCCACCGGACAGGGCAATCAGCCCCAGCATTTT
TRBV28	-	TRBJ2-1	-	CASTPPNHGNEQFF	TGTGCCAGCACCCCCCCTAACCACGGCAATGAGCAGTTCTTC
TRBV6-1	-	TRBJ1-3	-	CATRNGGDTIYF	TGTGCCACCCGGAACGGAGGGGACACCATATATTTT
TRBV6-1	-	TRBJ2-2	-	CASGGDRGLGELFF	TGTGCCAGCGGCGGGGACAGAGGACTTGGGGAGCTGTTTTTT
TRBV7-2	-	TRBJ2-7	TRBD1	CASSYGQGNYVGEQYF	TGTGCCAGCAGCTACGGACAGGGCAACTACGTTGGGGAGCAGTACTTC
TRBV4-2	-	TRBJ2-1	TRBD2	CASSTILAGGSDEQFF	TGTGCCAGCAGCACGATACTAGCGGGGGGTTCTGATGAGCAGTTCTTC
TRBV29-1	-	TRBJ1-2	-	CSVPRTSGNYGYTF	TGCAGCGTTCCCCGGACCAGTGGGAACTATGGCTACACCTTC
TRBV4-2	-	TRBJ2-1	TRBD2	CASSQDRGTSGMNEQFF	TGTGCCAGCAGCCAAGATCGGGGCACTAGCGGGATGAATGAGCAGTTCTTC
TRBV27	-	TRBJ2-7	TRBD1	CASSKSGQVFHEQYF	TGTGCCAGCAGTAAATCGGGACAGGTGTTCCACGAGCAGTACTTC
TRBV28	-	TRBJ1-4	-	CAIMTDATNEKLFF	TGTGCCATCATGACAGACGCAACTAATGAAAAACTGTTTTTT
TRBV16	few	TRBJ1-2	-	CASRKELWGYTF	TGTGCCAGCAGAAAGGAGTTGTGGGGCTACACCTTC
TRBV9	few	TRBJ2-1	-	CASSPRGRYSEQFF	TGTGCCAGCAGCCCTAGGGGTAGGTACTCTGAGCAGTTCTTC
TRBV9	-	TRBJ2-5	TRBD2	CASSVSTSSETQYF	TGTGCCAGCAGCGTCTCGACTAGCTCAGAGACCCAGTACTTC
TRBV29-1	-	TRBJ2-3	-	CSAGDTGADTQYF	TGCAGCGCGGGGGACACAGGCGCAGATACGCAGTATTTT
TRBV6-1	-	TRBJ2-1	TRBD2	CASSELAGVNEQFF	TGTGCCAGCAGTGAACTAGCGGGAGTCAATGAGCAGTTCTTC
TRBV6-5	-	TRBJ1-2	-	CASSPRERYGYTF	TGTGCCAGCAGCCCCCGTGAGCGCTATGGCTACACCTTC
TRBV15	-	TRBJ2-5	TRBD2	CATSRGPSGSGETQYF	TGTGCCACCAGCAGGGGGCCTAGCGGGAGCGGGGAGACCCAGTACTTC
TRBV5-1	-	TRBJ1-1	-	CASSLGPGGAEAFF	TGCGCCAGCAGCTTGGGCCCGGGAGGAGCTGAAGCTTTCTTT